The clone carrying this T cell receptor (beta chain) was found a few times. Germline lookup yields CDR1 SQVTM and CDR2 ANQGSEA. The CDR3 length is 11 residues. V was shortened by 7 bases and J by 7 bases, with 14 bases between the two germline ends. The data are from a study of early T cells in non-severe SARS-CoV-2 infection. TCRdb passed the 5' RACE reads through MiXCR, listing each CDR3 protein once. Here the sample spans 66,000 or so distinct CDR3 sequences, less than 14% being singletons. V gene TRBV29-1 combines with J gene TRBJ2-7, with D maybe TRBD2 (5 bases). Specimen: whole blood. The sequence was obtained from an adult who was a healthcare worker with PCR-confirmed SARS-CoV-2 infection or an uninfected control (not recorded which). CDR3 sequence (DNA): TGCAGCGCCGGAGGCCCCACGGAGCAGTACTTC. It codes for CSAGGPTEQYF.